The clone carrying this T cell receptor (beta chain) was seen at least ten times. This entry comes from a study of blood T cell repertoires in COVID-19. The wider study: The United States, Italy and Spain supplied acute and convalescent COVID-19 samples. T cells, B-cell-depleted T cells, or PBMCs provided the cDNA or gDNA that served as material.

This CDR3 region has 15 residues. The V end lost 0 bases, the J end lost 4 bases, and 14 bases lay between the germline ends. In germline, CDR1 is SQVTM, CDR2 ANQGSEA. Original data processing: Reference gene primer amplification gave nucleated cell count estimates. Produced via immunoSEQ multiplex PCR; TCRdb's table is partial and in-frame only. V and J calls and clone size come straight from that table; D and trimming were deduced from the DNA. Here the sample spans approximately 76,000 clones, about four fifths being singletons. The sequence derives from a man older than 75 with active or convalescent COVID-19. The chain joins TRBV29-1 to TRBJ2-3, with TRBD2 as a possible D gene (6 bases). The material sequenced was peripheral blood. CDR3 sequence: CSVEEIETGADTQYF. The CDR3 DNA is TGCAGCGTTGAAGAAATCGAAACGGGGGCAGATACGCAGTATTTT.